The rows below give T cell receptor beta chains drawn from one sample of a study of siplizumab effects on memory and regulatory T cells. Using immunoSEQ multiplex PCR, the repertoire was profiled, and TCRdb retains in-frame clones only, with some absent. The profile shows 65,000 to 90,000 clones, 93% of them singletons. Sequenced: CD8+ T cells sorted from blood. The source of these receptors is a human donor in good health. Each CDR3 is given with its conserved first and last residue.

v_call | cdr3_aa
TRBV29-1 | CSVEGRGSYEQYF
TRBV5-5 | CASSLSDEQFF
TRBV5-4 | CASSSWTENIQYF
TRBV5-1 | CASSLEGLHSPLHF
TRBV28 | CASSSRDYYQPQHF
TRBV29-1 | CSVEFRGLGYGYTF
TRBV19 | CASIPGQGAYTEAFF
TRBV2 | CARETSESTDTQYF
TRBV6-1 | CASSGSSEQYF
TRBV14 | CASSQVRYGELFF
TRBV19 | CASSMAGSTEAFF
TRBV6-1 | CASIRETQYF
TRBV7-8 | CASSLYSGGAYEQYF
TRBV5-4 | CASSLGRSSYNEQFF
TRBV15 | CATRGGTEAFF
TRBV7-6 | CASSLGGAGPWIF
TRBV6-1 | CASSPLGGGNVLTF
TRBV11-2 | CASSPGTSGGATQYF
TRBV4-2 | CASSQGEEQFF
TRBV19 | CASSERDYSYEQYF
TRBV19 | CASSISQRGGNEQFF
TRBV9 | CASSVADYEQYF
TRBV19 | CASSVGQYSYEQYF
TRBV15 | CATSHLDRGVSEAFF
TRBV7-9 | CASSLGPFNEKLFF
TRBV5-4 | CASSLGPDQPQHF
TRBV9 | CASSAQSMNTEAFF
TRBV4-3 | CASSQVSGGELFF
TRBV19 | CASKFADTQYF
TRBV4-1 | CASSPTGEGETQYF
TRBV7-9 | CASTTNRVPPYEQYF
TRBV4-1 | CASSLSRLSDNEQFF
TRBV7-9 | CASSDETGGAREKLFF
TRBV9 | CASSDRADTEAFF
TRBV7-9 | CASSGGAGELFF
TRBV6-6 | CASSDRTEAFF
TRBV9 | CASSKRGSTDTQYF
TRBV7-9 | CASRGGGAHNEQFF
TRBV14 | CASSQGGGYNYGYTF
TRBV29-1 | CSVVPSGGSLDF
TRBV5-8 | CASSFRESSYNEQFF
TRBV11-2 | CASSLEPQTSGGANEQFF
TRBV15 | CATSAGSSTDTQYF
TRBV5-4 | CASSDSGTGVGNQPQHF
TRBV6-1 | CASTPGNEQFF
TRBV15 | CATSRDRGNYNEQFF
TRBV30 | CAWSVPINQGLNTEAFF